This TCR beta chain was found in a study of regulatory T cells in long-lasting Graves disease. The TCR beta library used iRepertoire HTBI primers with Arm-PCR amplification of CDR3. TCRdb redid the calling of the multiplex PCR reads with MiXCR, one entry per CDR3 protein. The sample shows about 210,000 distinct CDR3 sequences, roughly 19% of them seen only once. This sample's time point: newly diagnosed GD, antithyroid drugs for less than 3 months. RNA isolated from PBMCs was used to make the TCR library. This clonotype was found many times. CDR3 length: 19 residues. Trimming at V came to 1 base and at J to 3 bases, leaving 11 bases not matched to a gene. The V gene's germline CDR1 is SNHLY and CDR2 FYNNEI. These data also featured in a second study, about T cells in Graves' hyperthyroidism and ophthalmopathy. That source notes: Each diagnosis was grounded in clinical symptoms, serum thyroxine and TRAb, thyroid ultrasound, and orbital computed tomography. The study used the HTBI primer set for a first-round RT-PCR of the TCR CDR3.

The specimen was peripheral blood mononuclear cells (PBMCs), collected at new diagnosis, from a patient treated with antithyroid drugs. The chain recombines TRBV2 with TRBJ2-3, with 12 bases identical to TRBD2. The TCR comes from a woman aged 25 to 39 with Graves disease. CDR3 DNA sequence: TGTGCCAGCAGTGAAGTACTAGCGGGGGGACCTCGGGCGACAGATACGCAGTATTTT. Translated: CASSEVLAGGPRATDTQYF.